The 28 T cell receptor beta chains below all came from one sample that was sequenced in a study of shared clonotypes between healthy human individuals. As defined, naive CD8 cells were CD45RO-negative and positively selected for CCR7, with terminally differentiated effector memory CD45RA+ cells excluded. Generated by immunoSEQ multiplex PCR, the TCRdb table keeps only in-frame clones and is missing some. The sample has roughly 850,000 clones, approximately 97% seen once. The sequencing input was naive CD8+ T cells sorted from blood. All receptors derive from a young man in good health.

This chain joins TRBV7-2 and TRBJ2-7, with D unclear. This CDR3 spans 15 amino acids. Trimming removed 6 bases at V and 5 bases at J, with 20 bases between. The germline V gene has CDR1 SGHTA and CDR2 FQGNSA. The CDR3 sequence: CASRSGSQALNEQYF. Here the CDR3 DNA reads TGTGCCAGCAGATCCGGTTCCCAGGCCCTAAACGAGCAGTACTTC.

This chain connects TRBV7-8 to TRBJ2-2; 12 positions match TRBD2. The CDR3 sequence is 17 residues long. CDR1 is SGHVS and CDR2 is FQNEAQ in the germline V gene. Trimming at V came to 4 bases and at J to 1 base, leaving 4 bases not matched to a gene. The CDR3 region is CASSSPTSGRNTGELFF. In DNA form, the CDR3 reads TGTGCCAGCAGCTCTCCGACTAGCGGGAGGAACACCGGGGAGCTGTTTTTT.

This clone has a single count. The chain is built from TRBV15 and TRBJ1-1, with D unclear. The V gene lost 1 base and the J gene lost 3 bases, with 9 bases spanning the gap. CDR1 and CDR2 (germline): LNHNV, YYDKDF (reference sequence). This CDR3 has 14 residues. The CDR3 reads CATSRVTGDTEAFF. CDR3 bases: TGTGCCACCAGCAGAGTAACGGGAGACACTGAAGCTTTCTTT.

The table lists this clone with a count of one. V is TRBV7-9 and J is TRBJ2-1; D perhaps matches TRBD2 (6 bases). Deletions cut 5 bases from V and 4 bases from J, with 15 bases between. Germline V CDR1 and CDR2: SEHNR, FQNEAQ (reference sequence). This CDR3 region has 15 residues. CDR3: CASSPTSSSYNEQFF. DNA of the CDR3: TGTGCCAGCAGCCCGACTAGTTCATCTTACAATGAGCAGTTCTTC.

V gene TRBV11-2 combines with J gene TRBJ2-7; D is perhaps TRBD2 (5 bases). V shed 3 bases and J shed 6 bases, with 9 bases lying between them. This CDR3 has 12 amino acids. The germline V gene encodes CDR1 SGHAT and CDR2 FQNNGV. The CDR3 loop reads CASSFLAGEQYF. DNA for the CDR3: TGTGCCAGCAGCTTTCTCGCGGGCGAGCAGTACTTC.

The gene calls are TRBV9 and TRBJ2-3; D unclear. CDR1 is SGDLS and CDR2 is YYNGEE in the germline V gene. Trimming cost V 0 bases and J 2 bases, with 16 bases left between them. This CDR3 comprises 17 residues. CDR3 in DNA: TGTGCCAGCAGCGTAGCTAGGGTGGGTCTTGACACAGATACGCAGTATTTT. Translation gives CASSVARVGLDTDTQYF.

This chain links TRBV9 with TRBJ2-3; TRBD2 agrees at 10 bases. The CDR3 sequence is 16 residues long. Germline V gene data show CDR1 as SGDLS and CDR2 as YYNGEE. The trim removed 3 bases at V and 1 base at J, leaving 5 bases unmatched. The DNA for the CDR3 is TGTGCCAGCAGCGCCCTTAGCGGGAGGCGCACAGATACGCAGTATTTT. Amino acids: CASSALSGRRTDTQYF.

The V call is TRBV10-3, the J call TRBJ1-1, with 8 bases aligning to TRBD1. Germline lookup yields CDR1 ENHRY and CDR2 SYGVKD. The V gene end was trimmed by 2 bases and the J gene end by 4 bases; junction bases not matched to a gene: 3. This CDR3 region has 14 residues. CDR3 nucleotide sequence: TGTGCCATCAGTGAGGGGACAGGAGTCACTGAAGCTTTCTTT. Its protein product is CAISEGTGVTEAFF.

This clone turned up a few times. The V call is TRBV6-5, the J call TRBJ1-4; 9 positions agree with TRBD1. The germline CDR1 and CDR2 sequences are MNHEY and SVGAGI. V lost 4 bases to trimming and J lost 7 bases; unmatched junction nucleotides: 10. CDR3 length equals 16 residues. The chain's CDR3 is CASSFFTGGEGEKLFF. DNA for the CDR3: TGTGCCAGCAGTTTCTTCACAGGGGGCGAAGGTGAAAAACTGTTTTTT.

This rearrangement joins TRBV27 to TRBJ2-3, with D uncertain. The CDR3 loop spans 13 amino acids. Germline CDR1 and CDR2: MNHEY and SMNVEV (reference sequence). Trimming stripped 10 bases from V and 2 bases from J, with 13 bases between. The CDR3 protein is CATRYSNTDTQYF. CDR3 coding DNA: TGTGCCACCCGATATTCGAACACAGATACGCAGTATTTT.

The chain recombines TRBV28 with TRBJ2-4, with 12 nucleotides matching TRBD1. V lost 7 bases to trimming and J lost 1 base; unmatched junction nucleotides: 8. CDR3 length: 17 amino acids. Germline V lookup: CDR1 MDHEN, CDR2 SYDVKM. As DNA, the CDR3 is TGTGCCAGCACGGGACAGGGGGCCGTTTGGGCCAAAAACATTCAGTACTTC. Amino acid sequence: CASTGQGAVWAKNIQYF.

The chain recombines TRBV11-2 with TRBJ2-7, with D perhaps TRBD2 (6 bases). V was pared by 6 bases and J by 4 bases, with 13 bases between. The CDR3 length is 13 residues. In germline, CDR1 is SGHAT, CDR2 FQNNGV. The CDR3 is CASSHPGDYEQYF. The CDR3 bases are TGTGCCAGCAGTCATCCGGGGGATTACGAGCAGTACTTC.

The chain recombines TRBV11-2 with TRBJ2-7; D unclear. CDR1 and CDR2 (germline): SGHAT, FQNNGV. CDR3 length: 14 residues. Trimming stripped 6 bases from V and 4 bases from J, with 16 bases between. The CDR3 region is CASSSMERWYEQYF. The CDR3 DNA reads as TGTGCCAGCAGTTCGATGGAACGATGGTACGAGCAGTACTTC. Drawing the rest from reference TRBV11-2 and TRBJ2-7, the complete variable domain is EAGVAQSPRYKIIEKRQSVAFWCNPISGHATLYWYQQILGQGPKLLIQFQNNGVVDDSQLPKDRFSAERLKGVDSTLKIQPAKLEDSAVYLCASSSMERWYEQYFGPGTRLTVT.

This chain uses TRBV10-1 with TRBJ2-7, with D hard to call. There are 13 residues in the CDR3. CDR1 WNHNN and CDR2 SYGVQD come from the germline V gene (reference sequence). V lost 3 bases and J lost 0, with 6 bases in between. CDR3 DNA sequence: TGCGCCAGCAGTGACACTAACTCCTACGAGCAGTACTTC. Translated, it gives CASSDTNSYEQYF.

The V and J genes are TRBV5-6 and TRBJ1-5; the D gene is possibly TRBD1 (5 bases). V was shortened by 4 bases and J by 4 bases, with 12 bases between the two germline ends. Germline V gives CDR1 SGHDT, CDR2 YYEEEE. The CDR3 contains 14 residues. The CDR3 loop reads CASSPSTVNQPQHF. DNA of the CDR3: TGTGCCAGCAGCCCTTCGACAGTTAATCAGCCCCAGCATTTT.

The chain uses TRBV28 and TRBJ2-7, with a weak D call TRBD1 (6 bases). Germline-derived CDR1 and CDR2 are MDHEN and SYDVKM. The CDR3 totals 17 residues. Trimming left V 4 bases short and J 0 bases short, with 19 bases between. CDR3 sequence: CASSSVANRDPSYEQYF. For the CDR3, the DNA is TGTGCCAGCAGTTCCGTGGCCAACAGGGACCCCTCCTACGAGCAGTACTTC.

CDR3 in amino acids: CATRPTVDEQYF. CDR3 in DNA: TGTGCCACACGACCGACTGTGGACGAGCAGTACTTC. The chain links TRBV25-1 to TRBJ2-7; D is ambiguous. The V end lost 10 bases, the J end lost 5 bases, and 15 bases lay between the germline ends. This CDR3 comprises 12 residues. Germline V gives CDR1 MGHDK, CDR2 SYGVNS.

The rearrangement links TRBV10-2 to TRBJ2-1; TRBD2 matches at 12 bases. J gave up 5 bases and V 6 bases, and 8 bases lay outside the gene matches. Germline assignment: CDR1 WSHSY and CDR2 SAAADI. This CDR3 contains 16 residues. The CDR3 loop is CASSDRTSGTNNEQFF. CDR3 bases: TGCGCCAGCAGCGACCGGACTAGCGGGACGAACAATGAGCAGTTCTTC.

The chain couples TRBV13 to TRBJ2-1, with 8 bases matching TRBD1. The CDR3 covers 17 residues. CDR1 and CDR2 (germline): PRHDT, FYEKMQ (reference sequence). With 3 bases clipped from V and 4 bases from J, the junction kept 11 bases outside the gene matches. CDR3 in amino acids: CASSFVSGTGIYNEQFF. CDR3 bases: TGTGCCAGCAGCTTTGTCTCAGGGACAGGAATTTACAATGAGCAGTTCTTC.

This rearrangement joins TRBV14 to TRBJ2-7; D might be TRBD2 (5 bases). Germline V CDR1 and CDR2: SGHDN, FVKESK. The CDR3 runs to 14 residues. Trimming pared 7 bases from V and 3 bases from J, leaving 16 bases between. This chain's CDR3 is CASKAGGYNYEQYF. CDR3 sequence (DNA): TGTGCCAGCAAGGCGGGTGGCTACAACTACGAGCAGTACTTC.

The CDR3 loop is CASSESRLAGGAHYEQYF. In nucleotides, the CDR3 is TGCGCCAGCAGTGAGTCAAGACTAGCGGGAGGAGCCCACTACGAGCAGTACTTC. V gene TRBV10-1 combines with J gene TRBJ2-7; 13 bases fit TRBD2. This CDR3 contains 18 residues. Germline CDR1 reads WNHNN; CDR2 reads SYGVQD (reference sequence). V trimming: 0 bases; J trimming: 3 bases; junction bases outside the gene matches: 8.

A remark on this clone: Other DNA sequences in the sample encode the same CDR3. The J gene is TRBJ2-2, the V gene TRBV15; perhaps TRBD1 as D (6 bases). V lost 1 base and J lost 5, with 8 bases in between. Germline values: CDR1 LNHNV, CDR2 YYDKDF (reference sequence). CDR3 length equals 14 residues. The CDR3 region is CATSRVGGTGELFF. CDR3 bases: TGTGCCACCAGCAGAGTAGGGGGAACCGGGGAGCTGTTTTTT.

The CDR3 spells CASSSPEKGRYTGELFF. For the CDR3, the DNA is TGTGCCAGCAGCTCCCCTGAGAAGGGCCGATACACCGGGGAGCTGTTTTTT. The V gene is TRBV7-9, the J gene TRBJ2-2; D uncertain. This CDR3 spans 17 amino acids. Trimming removed 4 bases at V and 3 bases at J, with 18 bases between. Per germline, CDR1 SEHNR and CDR2 FQNEAQ (reference sequence).

The table lists this clone with a count of one. The chain joins TRBV2 to TRBJ2-1; no firm D call. Germline loops: CDR1 SNHLY, CDR2 FYNNEI. V was clipped by 3 bases and J by 5 bases, with 5 bases between them. CDR3 size: 12 residues. The CDR3 DNA is TGTGCCAGCAGTGACACCGACAATGAGCAGTTCTTC. Translated, it gives CASSDTDNEQFF.

J is TRBJ2-7 and V is TRBV7-9, with D tentatively TRBD2 (6 bases). The CDR3 loop spans 16 amino acids. V was trimmed by 7 bases and J by 0 bases, leaving 19 bases between them. Germline V gene lookup returns CDR1 SEHNR and CDR2 FQNEAQ (reference sequence). CDR3 in amino acids: CASTQTGRDYSYEQYF. In DNA form, the CDR3 reads TGTGCCAGCACCCAAACGGGGCGGGATTACTCCTACGAGCAGTACTTC.

This rearrangement joins TRBV7-8 to TRBJ2-3, with D maybe TRBD2 (6 bases). The CDR3 covers 19 residues. CDR1 is SGHVS, CDR2 FQNEAQ, per germline. V lost 5 bases and J lost 3, with 27 bases in between. The CDR3 loop is CASSPSWDSPPEVTDTQYF. As DNA, the CDR3 is TGTGCCAGCAGCCCCTCTTGGGACTCCCCGCCAGAAGTGACAGATACGCAGTATTTT.

This sequence joins TRBV4-1 and TRBJ1-3, with a tentative D call TRBD1 (5 bases). With 4 bases removed from V and 9 bases from J, the gap between germline ends came to 19 bases. The CDR3 length is 15 residues. Per the germline V gene, CDR1 is MGHRA and CDR2 is YSYEKL. The CDR3 sequence is CASSPSEQGLGTIYF. DNA for the CDR3: TGCGCCAGCAGCCCCTCGGAGCAGGGCTTGGGCACCATATATTTT.

This chain connects TRBV7-9 to TRBJ2-7; D ambiguous. Per the germline V gene, CDR1 is SEHNR and CDR2 is FQNEAQ (reference sequence). The V end lost 4 bases, the J end lost 7 bases, and 11 bases lay between the germline ends. The CDR3 totals 12 residues. The CDR3 is CASSSFSREQYF. CDR3 coding DNA: TGTGCCAGCAGCTCCTTTTCTCGGGAGCAGTACTTC.